The 19 T cell receptor beta chains below come from one sample, sequenced in a study of cytomegalovirus exposure and HLA in healthy donors (TCRdb year 2017). Library creation used the immunoSEQ multiplex PCR assay. The multiplex PCR relied on a mix of 60 forward primers for TCR Vbeta segments and 13 reverse primers for TCR Jbeta segments. TCRdb stores this immuneACCESS table with in-frame sequences only. Part of the clones is absent; in the studies checked, under half of the shortfall reflects unresolved V genes, and no reason is known for the rest. Counted in this sample were about 77,000 clones; about 80% of them appeared once. The ten largest clones add up to 3% to 3.5% of the sample. The sample was PBMCs. These receptors all come from a man aged 40-55 years in good health and CMV-seronegative.

In the case of this clone: Germline and junction disagree at one end, which may indicate a read error. This chain links TRBV7-7 with TRBJ2-1; D is possibly TRBD2 (7 bases). The germline V gene encodes CDR1 SSHAT and CDR2 FNYEAQ (reference sequence). This CDR3 region has 16 residues. The CDR3 DNA is TGTGCTAGCAGCTTAGGGGGGGTGGGGTCCTACAATGAGCAGTTCTTC. Translating it yields CASSLGGVGSYNEQFF.

This clone appeared a few times. The rearrangement links TRBV5-1 to TRBJ1-4, with a tentative D call TRBD1 (6 bases). This CDR3 has 16 residues. CDR1 and CDR2 from the germline V gene are SGHRS and YFSETQ. Trimming took off 0 bases at V and 5 bases at J, with 14 bases between the two ends. CDR3 amino acids: CASSLVQGLSNEKLFF. In DNA form, the CDR3 reads TGCGCCAGCAGCTTGGTTCAGGGGCTCTCCAATGAAAAACTGTTTTTT. The full variable domain, rest sourced from reference TRBV5-1 and TRBJ1-4, is KAGVTQTPRYLIKTRGQQVTLSCSPISGHRSVSWYQQTPGQGLQFLFEYFSETQRNKGNFPGRFSGRQFSNSRSEMNVSTLELGDSALYLCASSLVQGLSNEKLFFGSGTQLSVL.

In this sample, this clone turned up a few times. The chain is built from TRBV21-1 and TRBJ2-2; TRBD1, the table's D call, lacks a check against the DNA. TRBV21-1 counts as a pseudogene. This CDR3 spans 17 amino acids. As DNA, the CDR3 is TGTGCCAGCAGCTCCCGGACGGGCAGGGTAGTGACCGGGGAGCTGTTTTTT. This gives the protein CASSSRTGRVVTGELFF.

The chain links TRBV10-1 to TRBJ2-1; 7 positions match TRBD2. Germline values: CDR1 WNHNN, CDR2 SYGVQD (reference sequence). The trim removed 3 bases at V and 4 bases at J, leaving 3 bases unmatched. The CDR3 consists of 14 residues. DNA for the CDR3: TGCGCCAGCAGTGAACGGGGGGTTTACAATGAGCAGTTCTTC. Translating gives CASSERGVYNEQFF.

The rearrangement joins TRBV7-2 to TRBJ1-2; 9 nucleotides line up with TRBD1. The germline V gene encodes CDR1 SGHTA and CDR2 FQGNSA. The length of the CDR3 is 13 residues. Trimming removed 5 bases from V and 8 bases from J; junction bases left unmatched: 6. The CDR3 here is CASSSYRGQGYTF. DNA of the CDR3: TGTGCCAGCAGCAGCTACAGGGGGCAGGGCTACACCTTC. Drawing the rest from reference TRBV7-2 and TRBJ1-2, the complete variable domain is GAGVSQSPSNKVTEKGKDVELRCDPISGHTALYWYRQSLGQGLEFLIYFQGNSAPDKSGLPSDRFSAERTGGSVSTLTIQRTQQEDSAVYLCASSSYRGQGYTFGSGTRLTVV.

This rearrangement joins TRBV7-9 to TRBJ2-2; TRBD1 aligns across 7 bases. The V gene's germline CDR1 is SEHNR and CDR2 FQNEAQ (reference sequence). V lost 3 bases and J lost 3; bases outside the gene matches: 7. The CDR3 consists of 16 residues. CDR3 amino acids: CASSFQGTVHTGELFF. The CDR3 bases are TGTGCCAGCAGCTTTCAGGGGACAGTACACACCGGGGAGCTGTTTTTT. Combining the CDR3 with reference TRBV7-9 and TRBJ2-2 gives the whole variable domain DTGVSQNPRHKITKRGQNVTFRCDPISEHNRLYWYRQTLGQGPEFLTYFQNEAQLEKSRLLSDRFSAERPKGSFSTLEIQRTEQGDSAMYLCASSFQGTVHTGELFFGEGSRLTVL.

V usage is TRBV7-9 and J usage is TRBJ2-7; tentatively, D is TRBD1 (6 bases). V lost 7 bases and J 5 bases, leaving 27 bases between the germline ends. The germline V gene has CDR1 SEHNR and CDR2 FQNEAQ (reference sequence). The CDR3 is 17 amino acids. The CDR3 DNA follows: TGTGCCAGCACCCCAGGAGGACAGCGATTGTCCCACCACGAGCAGTACTTC. Encoded protein: CASTPGGQRLSHHEQYF.

The chain has TRBV2 and TRBJ2-3; unclear D gene. The ends were cut back, 4 bases at V and 5 bases at J, with 4 bases in the middle. From germline, CDR1 is SNHLY and CDR2 FYNNEI. This CDR3 has 11 residues. CDR3 sequence: CASSVIDTQYF. DNA of the CDR3: TGTGCCAGCAGTGTTATAGATACGCAGTATTTT.

The chain uses TRBV9 and TRBJ1-1, with 12 bases lining up with TRBD1. J gave up 10 bases and V 2 bases, and 9 bases lay outside the gene matches. Germline V gene data show CDR1 as SGDLS and CDR2 as YYNGEE. The CDR3 runs 15 residues. CDR3 DNA: TGTGCCAGCAGCGTCGGGGGACAGGGGGCTTTAGGAGCTTTCTTT. Translation gives CASSVGGQGALGAFF. The full variable domain, completed using reference TRBV9 and TRBJ1-1, is DSGVTQTPKHLITATGQRVTLRCSPRSGDLSVYWYQQSLDQGLQFLIQYYNGEERAKGNILERFSAQQFPDLHSELNLSSLELGDSALYFCASSVGGQGALGAFFGQGTRLTVV.

The CDR3 DNA is TGTGCCTGGAGTCGACAGGAGTGGGGCAATCAGCCCCAGCATTTT. As protein: CAWSRQEWGNQPQHF. The chain employs TRBV30 and TRBJ1-5, with D perhaps matching TRBD1 (6 bases). CDR3 length: 15 amino acids. Germline V gene lookup returns CDR1 GTSNPN and CDR2 SVGIG (reference sequence). The V gene lost 2 bases and the J gene lost 2 bases, with 13 bases spanning the gap.

A word on this clone: One end of the junction does not line up with germline, which may come from a read error. The sample contains more than one DNA sequence encoding this CDR3. The chain recombines TRBV11-2 with TRBJ2-1; a possible D gene is TRBD2 (7 bases). This CDR3 spans 16 amino acids. The germline V gene encodes CDR1 SGHAT and CDR2 FQNNGV. The CDR3 reads CASSLRGRGSYNEQFF. CDR3 nucleotide sequence: TGCGCCAGCAGCTTGAGGGGGAGGGGGTCCTACAATGAGCAGTTCTTC.

This clone was picked up one time. The germline gene is not matched at one end of the junction; a read error may be the cause. The rearrangement links TRBV19 to TRBJ2-3; 8 bases are a match to TRBD1. CDR1 and CDR2 from the germline V gene are LNHDA and SQIVND (reference sequence). This CDR3 is 18 amino acids long. The CDR3 loop reads CAGSNLYVGTGGTDTQYF. CDR3 DNA sequence: TGTGCCGGTAGTAACTTGTACGTAGGGACAGGCGGAACAGATACGCAGTATTTT.

The genes are TRBV10-3 and TRBJ1-5; weak D call: TRBD1 (6 bases). V shed 5 bases and J shed 2 bases, with 10 bases lying between them. The germline CDR1 and CDR2 sequences are ENHRY and SYGVKD. The CDR3 totals 14 residues. The CDR3: CAISRQEGNQPQHF. The CDR3 DNA reads TGTGCCATCAGTAGACAGGAGGGCAATCAGCCCCAGCATTTT.

V gene TRBV5-4 combines with J gene TRBJ2-1, with 10 positions matching TRBD1. Germline-derived CDR1 and CDR2 are SGHNT and YYREEE (reference sequence). Trimming cost V 4 bases and J 0 bases; bases outside gene matches: 4. The CDR3 spans 16 residues. The CDR3 coding sequence is TGTGCCAGCAGCAGGGGACAGGGGAGCTCCTACAATGAGCAGTTCTTC. Translation: CASSRGQGSSYNEQFF.

This clone was picked up a small number of times. The rearrangement uses TRBV19 and TRBJ1-1, with TRBD1 identical over 8 bases. V trimming: 9 bases; J trimming: 0 bases; junction bases outside the gene matches: 6. Germline V gene lookup returns CDR1 LNHDA and CDR2 SQIVND (reference sequence). The length of the CDR3 is 14 residues. DNA of the CDR3: TGTGCCAGCCGTGGACAGGGAGTGAACACTGAAGCTTTCTTT. Translated: CASRGQGVNTEAFF.

The CDR3 loop reads CSVGGQGFNEQYF. The DNA of the CDR3 is TGCAGCGTTGGGGGACAGGGTTTTAACGAGCAGTACTTC. The chain employs TRBV29-1 and TRBJ2-7, with 9 bases fitting TRBD1. Germline values: CDR1 SQVTM, CDR2 ANQGSEA. J gave up 5 bases and V 4 bases, and 6 bases lay outside the gene matches. The length of the CDR3 is 13 residues.

CDR3 sequence reads: CASSSTAGANVLTF. In DNA form, the CDR3 reads TGTGCCAGCAGCTCGACAGCTGGGGCCAACGTCCTGACTTTC. V usage is TRBV11-2 and J usage is TRBJ2-6, with a weak D call TRBD1 (5 bases). V lost 4 bases and J 2 bases, leaving 6 bases between the germline ends. The germline V gene encodes CDR1 SGHAT and CDR2 FQNNGV. This CDR3 has 14 amino acids.

The chain recombines TRBV5-6 with TRBJ1-2; D unresolved. The CDR3 loop spans 14 amino acids. Germline V CDR1 and CDR2: SGHDT, YYEEEE. The V end lost 1 base, the J end lost 7 bases, and 14 bases lay between the germline ends. CDR3 DNA: TGTGCCAGCAGCTTGCAGCGGGTTAGGAGTGGCTACACCTTC. The encoded protein is CASSLQRVRSGYTF.

The chain uses TRBV7-2 and TRBJ2-5; 7 bases map to TRBD1. There are 14 residues in the CDR3. Losses at the gene ends were 5 bases for V and 5 bases for J; bases not matched to a gene: 8. Germline values: CDR1 SGHTA, CDR2 FQGNSA. CDR3 sequence reads: CASSLTTGRETQYF. In DNA form, the CDR3 reads TGTGCCAGCAGCCTAACGACAGGGCGGGAGACCCAGTACTTC.